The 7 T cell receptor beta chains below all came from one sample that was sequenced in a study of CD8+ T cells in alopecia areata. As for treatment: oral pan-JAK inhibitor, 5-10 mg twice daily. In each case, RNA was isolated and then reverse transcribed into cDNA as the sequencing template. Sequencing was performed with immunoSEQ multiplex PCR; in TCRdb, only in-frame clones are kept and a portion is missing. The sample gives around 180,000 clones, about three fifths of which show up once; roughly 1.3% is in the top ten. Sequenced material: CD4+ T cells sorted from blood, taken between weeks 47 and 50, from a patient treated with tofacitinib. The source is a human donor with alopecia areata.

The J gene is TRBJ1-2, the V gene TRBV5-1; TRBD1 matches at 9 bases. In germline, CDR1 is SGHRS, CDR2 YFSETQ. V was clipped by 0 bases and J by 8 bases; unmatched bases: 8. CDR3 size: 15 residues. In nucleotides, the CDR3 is TGCGCCAGCAGCTTGGAACAGGGGGCGCATCGCGGCTACACCTTC. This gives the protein CASSLEQGAHRGYTF.

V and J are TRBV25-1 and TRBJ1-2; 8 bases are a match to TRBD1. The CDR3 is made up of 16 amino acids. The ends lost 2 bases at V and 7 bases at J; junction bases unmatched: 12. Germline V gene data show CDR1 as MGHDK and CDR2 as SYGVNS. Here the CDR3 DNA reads TGTGCCAGCAGTGAACCGGACAGGGTACTATGGAGTGGCTACACCTTC. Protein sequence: CASSEPDRVLWSGYTF.

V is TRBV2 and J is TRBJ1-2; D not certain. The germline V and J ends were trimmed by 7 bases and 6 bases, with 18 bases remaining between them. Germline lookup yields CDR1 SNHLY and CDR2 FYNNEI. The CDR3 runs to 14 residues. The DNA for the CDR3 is TGTGCCAGCATTCACGGACTGGAGGGAGATGGCTACACCTTC. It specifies CASIHGLEGDGYTF.

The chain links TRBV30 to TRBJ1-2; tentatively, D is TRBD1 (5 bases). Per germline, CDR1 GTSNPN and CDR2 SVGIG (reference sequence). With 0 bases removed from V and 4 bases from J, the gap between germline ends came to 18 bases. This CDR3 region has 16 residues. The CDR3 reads CAWSVSLAGWGYGYTF. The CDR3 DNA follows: TGTGCCTGGAGTGTATCCCTCGCAGGGTGGGGCTATGGCTACACCTTC.

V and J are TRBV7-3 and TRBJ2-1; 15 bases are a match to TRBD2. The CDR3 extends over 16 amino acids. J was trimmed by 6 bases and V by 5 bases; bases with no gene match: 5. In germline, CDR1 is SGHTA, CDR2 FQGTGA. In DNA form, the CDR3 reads TGTGCCAGCAGCCCGGGACTAGCGGGGGGCTCCAATGAGCAGTTCTTC. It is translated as CASSPGLAGGSNEQFF.

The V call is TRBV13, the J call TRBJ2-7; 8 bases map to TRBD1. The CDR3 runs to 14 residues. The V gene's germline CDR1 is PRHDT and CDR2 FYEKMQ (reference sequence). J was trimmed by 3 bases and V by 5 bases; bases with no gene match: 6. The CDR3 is CASSRGGQVYEQYF. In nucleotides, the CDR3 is TGTGCCAGCAGCCGTGGGGGACAGGTCTACGAGCAGTACTTC.

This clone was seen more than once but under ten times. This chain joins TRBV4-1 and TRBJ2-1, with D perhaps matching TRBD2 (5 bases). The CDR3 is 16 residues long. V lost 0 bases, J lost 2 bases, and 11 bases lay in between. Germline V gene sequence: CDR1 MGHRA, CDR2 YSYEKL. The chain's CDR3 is CASSQEASGAYNEQFF. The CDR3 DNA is TGCGCCAGCAGCCAAGAAGCTTCCGGGGCCTACAATGAGCAGTTCTTC.